These 9 T cell receptor beta chains came from one sample sequenced in a study of cytomegalovirus exposure and HLA in healthy donors. Use of 60 Vbeta and 13 Jbeta primers characterized the PCR. Only in-frame clones appear in the TCRdb table, and some are missing; sequencing was by immunoSEQ multiplex PCR. The sample records nearly 200,000 clones, about 79% being singletons. Sequenced input: PBMCs. The origin of the receptors is a boy younger than 10 in good health and CMV-seronegative.

The rearrangement joins TRBV10-3 to TRBJ1-5, with a tentative D call TRBD1 (5 bases). Germline V CDR1 and CDR2: ENHRY, SYGVKD. Trimming stripped 0 bases from V and 6 bases from J, with 15 bases between. The CDR3 has 16 amino acids. The CDR3 DNA reads as TGTGCCATCAGTGAGTCGAAGGGCAGGGAGGGTCAGCCCCAGCATTTT. Residues: CAISESKGREGQPQHF.

CDR3 DNA: TGTGCCAGCAGAGATGGGACTGCACTCTCCTACGAGCAGTACTTC. Its translation is CASRDGTALSYEQYF. The gene calls are TRBV5-4 and TRBJ2-5; weak D call: TRBD2 (6 bases). The end of the DNA is better explained by TRBJ2-7, so the J call may be wrong. CDR3 length: 15 amino acids. Germline V gene lookup returns CDR1 SGHNT and CDR2 YYREEE (reference sequence).

The chain has TRBV2 and TRBJ1-2; perhaps TRBD1 as D (6 bases). Germline V gene data show CDR1 as SNHLY and CDR2 as FYNNEI. The V gene lost 2 bases and the J gene lost 6 bases, with 7 bases spanning the gap. The CDR3 length is 12 residues. The CDR3 coding sequence is TGTGCCAGCAGTGAACAGGGGAATGGCTACACCTTC. Its protein product is CASSEQGNGYTF.

The J gene is TRBJ1-4, the V gene TRBV10-1, with D possibly being TRBD1 (6 bases). Trimming left V 4 bases short and J 8 bases short, with 11 bases between. The CDR3 covers 13 residues. The germline gives CDR1 WNHNN, CDR2 SYGVQD (reference sequence). CDR3 nucleotide sequence: TGCGCCAGCAGTGCGGACAGACCCGAAAAACTGTTTTTT. Translation: CASSADRPEKLFF.

In its sample, this clone was seen once. The chain couples TRBV11-2 to TRBJ2-3; D uncertain. The CDR3 contains 13 residues. Trimming stripped 7 bases from V and 3 bases from J, with 11 bases between. The germline CDR1 and CDR2 sequences are SGHAT and FQNNGV. The CDR3 nucleotides read TGTGCCAGCAAGCCCATCGGGACAGATACGCAGTATTTT. As protein: CASKPIGTDTQYF.

V gene TRBV27 combines with J gene TRBJ2-3; perhaps TRBD2 as D (5 bases). Trimming left V 3 bases short and J 4 bases short, with 8 bases between. Germline V gene sequence: CDR1 MNHEY, CDR2 SMNVEV (reference sequence). The CDR3 runs 13 residues. The CDR3 sequence: CASSFRGSDTQYF. For the CDR3, the DNA is TGTGCCAGCAGTTTTCGGGGATCAGATACGCAGTATTTT.

V usage is TRBV9 and J usage is TRBJ2-7; a possible D gene is TRBD1 (5 bases). The CDR3 is made up of 14 amino acids. Trimming stripped 3 bases from V and 0 bases from J, with 10 bases between. Per germline, CDR1 SGDLS and CDR2 YYNGEE. CDR3 amino acids: CASSAQESSYEQYF. The DNA of the CDR3 is TGTGCCAGCAGCGCACAGGAAAGCTCCTACGAGCAGTACTTC.

The gene calls are TRBV15 and TRBJ2-3; TRBD1 matches at 8 bases. The CDR3 length is 17 residues. Germline CDR1 is LNHNV and CDR2 is YYDKDF (reference sequence). V trimming: 0 bases; J trimming: 6 bases; junction bases outside the gene matches: 11. The CDR3 spells CATSRDLVQGAGDTQYF. CDR3 bases: TGTGCCACCAGCAGAGATCTGGTCCAGGGGGCAGGGGATACGCAGTATTTT. Drawing the rest from reference TRBV15 and TRBJ2-3, the complete variable domain is DAMVIQNPRYQVTQFGKPVTLSCSQTLNHNVMYWYQQKSSQAPKLLFHYYDKDFNNEADTPDNFQSRRPNTSFCFLDIRSPGLGDTAMYLCATSRDLVQGAGDTQYFGPGTRLTVL.

CDR3 region: CASSYSTGGWGEQFF. The CDR3 DNA reads as TGTGCCAGCAGTTACTCTACAGGGGGCTGGGGTGAGCAGTTCTTC. The J gene is TRBJ2-1, the V gene TRBV6-5, with 9 bases aligning to TRBD1. CDR3 length: 15 residues. Germline trimming cut 0 bases from V and 9 bases from J; bases unmatched to any gene: 6. CDR1 is MNHEY and CDR2 is SVGAGI in the germline V gene.